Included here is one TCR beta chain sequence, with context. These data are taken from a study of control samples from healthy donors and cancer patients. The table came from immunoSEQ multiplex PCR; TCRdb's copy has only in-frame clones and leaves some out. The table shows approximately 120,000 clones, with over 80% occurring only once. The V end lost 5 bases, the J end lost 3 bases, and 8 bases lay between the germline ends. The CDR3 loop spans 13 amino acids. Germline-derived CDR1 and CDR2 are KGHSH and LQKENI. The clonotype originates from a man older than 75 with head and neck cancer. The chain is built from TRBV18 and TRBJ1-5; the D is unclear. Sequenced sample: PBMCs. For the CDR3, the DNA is TGTGCCAGCTCATTGGACCTCAATCAGCCCCAGCATTTT. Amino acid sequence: CASSLDLNQPQHF.